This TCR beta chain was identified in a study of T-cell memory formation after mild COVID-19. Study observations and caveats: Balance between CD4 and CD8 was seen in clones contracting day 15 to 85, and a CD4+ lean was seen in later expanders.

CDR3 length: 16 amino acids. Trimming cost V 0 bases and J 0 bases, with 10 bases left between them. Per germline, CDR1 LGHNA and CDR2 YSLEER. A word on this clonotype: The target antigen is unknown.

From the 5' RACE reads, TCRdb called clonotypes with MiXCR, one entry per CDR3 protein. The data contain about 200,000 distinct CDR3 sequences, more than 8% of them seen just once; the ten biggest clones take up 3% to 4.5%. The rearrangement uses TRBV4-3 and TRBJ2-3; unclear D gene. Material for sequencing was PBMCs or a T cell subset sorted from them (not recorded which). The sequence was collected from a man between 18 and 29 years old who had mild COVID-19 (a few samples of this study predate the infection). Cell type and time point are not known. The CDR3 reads CASSQEPSFSTDTQYF. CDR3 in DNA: TGCGCCAGCAGCCAAGAGCCCAGCTTTAGCACAGATACGCAGTATTTT.